This TCR beta chain was observed in a study of cytomegalovirus exposure and HLA in healthy donors. General study results and limits: Previously analyzed data showed that most TCR beta V segments were productive at a frequency of about 87% or about 30%. Within a later analysis, the majority of CMV-associated TCR beta chains appeared HLA-restricted.

PCR was performed using 60 Vbeta and 13 Jbeta primers. Sequencing used immunoSEQ multiplex PCR; TCRdb keeps in-frame clones, though not all of them. Of 100,000 to 140,000 clones in the sample, approximately 79% were seen once. These donors, healthy bone marrow donors, were studied. Turning to this clone: What it binds is unknown.

Germline loops: CDR1 SGHTA, CDR2 FQGNSA. The junction had 2 bases not matched to a gene; V was cut back by 0 bases and J by 4 bases. The CDR3 runs 16 residues. Sequencing input: PBMCs. The chain employs TRBV7-2 and TRBJ2-2; 10 nucleotides agree with TRBD1. The receptor was derived from a woman between 35 and 50 years old in good health and CMV-seropositive. The CDR3 DNA reads TGTGCCAGCAGCTTAGCCGGGACAGGGGTCACCGGGGAGCTGTTTTTT. Its translation is CASSLAGTGVTGELFF.